This T cell receptor beta chain appears in the sequencing data of a study of blood T cell repertoires in COVID-19. About this clone itself: At one end the junction does not follow the germline gene, possibly because of a read error.

Enrolled through a virtual design, the participants were between about 18 and 100 years of age and came from some 25 US areas. Among Cohort 3 donors, those recovered had two negative PCRs, clearance, or symptom resolution. Study processing details: Estimates of nucleated cell counts were drawn from the amplification of reference gene primers. Clones were sequenced by immunoSEQ multiplex PCR, and TCRdb holds only the in-frame ones, with some missing. Clone size and V and J calls were adopted from that table, with D and trimming inferred from the DNA. The sample lists approximately 200,000 clones, roughly 84% occurring once. Germline lookup yields CDR1 MNHEY and CDR2 SVGAGI. This CDR3 spans 13 amino acids.

The sequenced sample consisted of PBMCs or T cells enriched from blood (not recorded which). V is TRBV6-5 and J is TRBJ2-7; weak D call: TRBD2 (6 bases). This clonotype originated in a woman younger than 45 who had recovered from COVID-19. In DNA form, the CDR3 reads TGTGCCAGCAGTCAAACCTCCACGGGGGAGCGGTACTTC. Translation gives CASSQTSTGERYF.